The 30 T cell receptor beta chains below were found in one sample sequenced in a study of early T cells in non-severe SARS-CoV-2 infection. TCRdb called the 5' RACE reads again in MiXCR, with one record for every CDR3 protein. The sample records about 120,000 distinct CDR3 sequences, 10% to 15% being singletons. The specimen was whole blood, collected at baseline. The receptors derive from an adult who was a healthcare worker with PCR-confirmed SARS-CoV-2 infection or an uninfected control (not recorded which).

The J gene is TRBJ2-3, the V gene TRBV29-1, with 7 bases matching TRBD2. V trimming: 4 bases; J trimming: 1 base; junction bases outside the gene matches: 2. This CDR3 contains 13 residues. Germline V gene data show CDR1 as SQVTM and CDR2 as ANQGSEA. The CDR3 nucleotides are TGCAGCGTTGGTGGGGGGGGCACAGATACGCAGTATTTT. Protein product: CSVGGGGTDTQYF.

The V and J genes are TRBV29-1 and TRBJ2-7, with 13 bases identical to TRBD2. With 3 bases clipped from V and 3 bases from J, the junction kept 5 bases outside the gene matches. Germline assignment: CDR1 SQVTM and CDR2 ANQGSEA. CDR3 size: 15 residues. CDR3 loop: CSVDGGTSGIYEQYF. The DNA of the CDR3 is TGCAGCGTTGACGGCGGGACTAGCGGGATCTACGAGCAGTACTTC.

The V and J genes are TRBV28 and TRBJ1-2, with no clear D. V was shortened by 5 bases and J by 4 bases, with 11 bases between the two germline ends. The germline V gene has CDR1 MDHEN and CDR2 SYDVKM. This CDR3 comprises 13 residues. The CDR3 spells CASSPTVLYGYTF. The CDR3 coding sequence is TGTGCCAGCAGTCCGACGGTCCTCTATGGCTACACCTTC.

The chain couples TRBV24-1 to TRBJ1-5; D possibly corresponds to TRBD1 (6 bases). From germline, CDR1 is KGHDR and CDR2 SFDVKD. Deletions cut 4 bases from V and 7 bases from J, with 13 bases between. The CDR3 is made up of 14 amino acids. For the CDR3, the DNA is TGTGCCACCAGTGAAAGGGGGTTGGAACAGCCCCAGCATTTT. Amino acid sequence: CATSERGLEQPQHF.

The CDR3 coding sequence is TGTGCCAGCAACAGGGCTATCAATCAGCCCCAGCATTTT. Protein product: CASNRAINQPQHF. The chain carries TRBV2 and TRBJ1-5, with a possible D match to TRBD1 (6 bases). Germline V gene data show CDR1 as SNHLY and CDR2 as FYNNEI. V was pared by 7 bases and J by 3 bases, with 10 bases between. The CDR3 has 13 residues. The whole variable domain, filled in from reference TRBV2 and TRBJ1-5, reads EPEVTQTPSHQVTQMGQEVILRCVPISNHLYFYWYRQILGQKVEFLVSFYNNEISEKSEIFDDQFSVERPDGSNFTLKIRSTKLEDSAMYFCASNRAINQPQHFGDGTRLSIL.

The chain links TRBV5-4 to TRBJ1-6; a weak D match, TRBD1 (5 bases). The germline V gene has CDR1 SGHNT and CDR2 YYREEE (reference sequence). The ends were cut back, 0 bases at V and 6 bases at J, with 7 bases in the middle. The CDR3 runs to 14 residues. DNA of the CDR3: TGTGCCAGCAGCTTGGGACAGTTTAATTCACCCCTCCACTTT. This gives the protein CASSLGQFNSPLHF.

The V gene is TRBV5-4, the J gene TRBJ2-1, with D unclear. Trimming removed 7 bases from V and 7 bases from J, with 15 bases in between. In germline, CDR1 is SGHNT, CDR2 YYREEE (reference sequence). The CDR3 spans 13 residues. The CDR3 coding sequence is TGTGCCAGCGCGCGGCTCGGCAGGAATGAGCAGTTCTTC. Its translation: CASARLGRNEQFF.

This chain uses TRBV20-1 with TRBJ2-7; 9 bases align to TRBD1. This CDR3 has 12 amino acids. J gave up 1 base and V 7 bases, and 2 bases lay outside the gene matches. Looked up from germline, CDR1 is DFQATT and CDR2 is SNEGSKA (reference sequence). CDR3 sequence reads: CSVGQGSYEQYF. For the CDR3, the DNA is TGCAGTGTGGGACAGGGATCCTACGAGCAGTACTTC.

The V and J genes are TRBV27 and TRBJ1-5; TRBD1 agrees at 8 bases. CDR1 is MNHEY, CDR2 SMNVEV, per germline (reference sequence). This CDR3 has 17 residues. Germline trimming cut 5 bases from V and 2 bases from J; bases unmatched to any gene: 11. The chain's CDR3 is CASSQDRAARGNQPQHF. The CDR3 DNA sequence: TGTGCCAGCAGTCAGGACAGGGCGGCACGGGGCAATCAGCCCCAGCATTTT.

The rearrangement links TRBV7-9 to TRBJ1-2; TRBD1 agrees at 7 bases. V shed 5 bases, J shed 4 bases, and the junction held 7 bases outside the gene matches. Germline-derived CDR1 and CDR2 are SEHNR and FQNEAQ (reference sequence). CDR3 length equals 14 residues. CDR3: CASSLPGGSYGYTF. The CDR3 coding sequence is TGTGCCAGCAGCCTTCCAGGGGGTAGCTATGGCTACACCTTC.

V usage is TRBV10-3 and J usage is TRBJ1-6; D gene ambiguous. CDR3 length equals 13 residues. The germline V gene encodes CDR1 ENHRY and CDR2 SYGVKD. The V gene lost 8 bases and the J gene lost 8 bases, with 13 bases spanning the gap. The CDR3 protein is CAISAQDDSPLHF. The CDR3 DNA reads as TGTGCCATCTCCGCGCAGGACGATTCACCCCTCCACTTT.

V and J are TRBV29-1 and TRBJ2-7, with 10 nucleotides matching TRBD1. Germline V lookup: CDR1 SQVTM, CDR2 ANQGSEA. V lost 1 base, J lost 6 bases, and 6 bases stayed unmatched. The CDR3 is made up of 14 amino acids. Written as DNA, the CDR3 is TGCAGCGTTGAAGGCCCAGGACAGGGGGGCGAGCAGTACTTC. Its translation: CSVEGPGQGGEQYF.

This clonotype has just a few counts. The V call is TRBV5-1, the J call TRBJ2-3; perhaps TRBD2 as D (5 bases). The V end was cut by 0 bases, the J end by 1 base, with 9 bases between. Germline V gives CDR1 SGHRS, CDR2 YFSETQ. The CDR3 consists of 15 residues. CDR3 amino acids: CASSLAGIGTDTQYF. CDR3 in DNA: TGCGCCAGCAGCTTGGCCGGGATAGGCACAGATACGCAGTATTTT.

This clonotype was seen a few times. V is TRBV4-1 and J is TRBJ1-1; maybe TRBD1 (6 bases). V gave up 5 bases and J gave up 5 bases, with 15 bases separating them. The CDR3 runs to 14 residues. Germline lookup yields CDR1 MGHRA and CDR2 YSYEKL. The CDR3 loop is CASSFRGGRTEAFF. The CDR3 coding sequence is TGCGCCAGCAGCTTTCGAGGGGGGAGGACTGAAGCTTTCTTT.

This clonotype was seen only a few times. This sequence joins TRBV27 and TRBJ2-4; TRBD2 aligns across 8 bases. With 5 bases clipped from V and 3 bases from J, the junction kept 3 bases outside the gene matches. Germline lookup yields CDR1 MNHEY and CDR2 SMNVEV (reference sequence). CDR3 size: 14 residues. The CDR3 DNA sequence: TGTGCCAGCAGTGTCGGGACTAGCAAAAACATTCAGTACTTC. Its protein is CASSVGTSKNIQYF.

The CDR3 region has the DNA TGTGCCATCAGTGATATCGGCGGGACAGGCCATGAAAAACTGTTTTTT. It encodes CAISDIGGTGHEKLFF. The chain couples TRBV10-3 to TRBJ1-4; 8 positions match TRBD1. Per the germline V gene, CDR1 is ENHRY and CDR2 is SYGVKD. This CDR3 comprises 16 residues. V trimming: 3 bases; J trimming: 6 bases; junction bases outside the gene matches: 9.

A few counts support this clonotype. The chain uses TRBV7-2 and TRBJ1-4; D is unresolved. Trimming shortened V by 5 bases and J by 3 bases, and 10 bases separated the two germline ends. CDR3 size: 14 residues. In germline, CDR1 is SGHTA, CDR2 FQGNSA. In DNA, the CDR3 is TGTGCCAGCAGCCTTCACGGGTCTAATGAAAAACTGTTTTTT. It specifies CASSLHGSNEKLFF. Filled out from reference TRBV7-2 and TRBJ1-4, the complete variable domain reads GAGVSQSPSNKVTEKGKDVELRCDPISGHTALYWYRQSLGQGLEFLIYFQGNSAPDKSGLPSDRFSAERTGGSVSTLTIQRTQQEDSAVYLCASSLHGSNEKLFFGSGTQLSVL.

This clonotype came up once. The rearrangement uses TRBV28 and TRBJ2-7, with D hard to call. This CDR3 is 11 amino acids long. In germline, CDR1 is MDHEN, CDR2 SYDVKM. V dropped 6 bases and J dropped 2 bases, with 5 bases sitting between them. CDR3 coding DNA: TGTGCCAGCAGAACAACCTACGAGCAGTACTTC. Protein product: CASRTTYEQYF.

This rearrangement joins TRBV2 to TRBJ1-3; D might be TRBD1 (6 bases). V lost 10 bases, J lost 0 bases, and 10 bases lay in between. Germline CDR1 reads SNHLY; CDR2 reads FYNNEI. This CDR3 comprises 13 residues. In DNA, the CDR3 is TGTGCCACTGGACAGAGCTCTGGAAACACCATATATTTT. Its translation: CATGQSSGNTIYF.

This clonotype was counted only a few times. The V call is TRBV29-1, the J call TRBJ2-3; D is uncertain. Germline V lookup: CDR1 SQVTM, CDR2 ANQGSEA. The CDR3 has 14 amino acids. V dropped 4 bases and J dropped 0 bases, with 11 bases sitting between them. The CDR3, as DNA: TGCAGCGTTGTGGGGTCAAAAAGCACAGATACGCAGTATTTT. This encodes CSVVGSKSTDTQYF.

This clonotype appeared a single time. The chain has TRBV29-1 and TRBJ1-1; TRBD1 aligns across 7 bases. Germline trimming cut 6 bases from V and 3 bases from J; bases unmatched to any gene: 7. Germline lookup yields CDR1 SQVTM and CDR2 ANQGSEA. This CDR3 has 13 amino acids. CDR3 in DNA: TGCAGCGTCTATCCGGGACAGCACACTGAAGCTTTCTTT. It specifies CSVYPGQHTEAFF.

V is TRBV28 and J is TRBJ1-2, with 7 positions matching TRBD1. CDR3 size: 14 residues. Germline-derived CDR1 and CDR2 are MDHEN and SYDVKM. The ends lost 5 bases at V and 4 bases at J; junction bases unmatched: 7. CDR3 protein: CASSTGRGAYGYTF. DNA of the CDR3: TGTGCCAGCAGTACGGGCAGGGGGGCCTATGGCTACACCTTC.

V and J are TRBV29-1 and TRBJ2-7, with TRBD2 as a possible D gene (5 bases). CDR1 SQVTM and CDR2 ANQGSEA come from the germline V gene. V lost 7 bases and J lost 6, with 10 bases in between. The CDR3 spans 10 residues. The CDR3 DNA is TGCAGCGCAGGAGGCCGCGAGCAGTACTTC. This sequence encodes CSAGGREQYF.

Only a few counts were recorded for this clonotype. DNA of the CDR3: TGCAGTGCTAGACGGGTAGCCTACGAGCAGTACTTC. This codes for CSARRVAYEQYF. This chain links TRBV20-1 with TRBJ2-7; D not certain. CDR3 size: 12 residues. Trimming cost V 2 bases and J 2 bases, with 7 bases left between them. The V gene's germline CDR1 is DFQATT and CDR2 SNEGSKA (reference sequence).

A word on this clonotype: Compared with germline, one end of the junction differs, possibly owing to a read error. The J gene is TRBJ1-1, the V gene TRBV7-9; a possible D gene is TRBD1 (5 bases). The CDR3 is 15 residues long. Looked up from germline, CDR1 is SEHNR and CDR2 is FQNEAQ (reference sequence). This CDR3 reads CASNKGDSPNTEVFF. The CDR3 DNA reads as TGTGCCAGCAACAAAGGAGACAGTCCGAACACTGAAGTTTTCTTT.

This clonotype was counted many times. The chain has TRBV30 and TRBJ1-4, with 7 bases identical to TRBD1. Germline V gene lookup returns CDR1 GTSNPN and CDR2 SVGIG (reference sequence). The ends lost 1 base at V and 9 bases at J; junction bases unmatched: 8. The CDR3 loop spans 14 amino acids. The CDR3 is CAWSAEQGLKKLFF. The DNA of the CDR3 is TGTGCCTGGAGTGCGGAACAGGGGTTAAAAAAACTGTTTTTT.

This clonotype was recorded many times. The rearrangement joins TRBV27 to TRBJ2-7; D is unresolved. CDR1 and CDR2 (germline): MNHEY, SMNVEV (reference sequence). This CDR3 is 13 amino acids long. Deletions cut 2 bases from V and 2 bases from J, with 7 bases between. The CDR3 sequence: CASSLAFTYEQYF. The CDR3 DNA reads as TGTGCCAGCAGTTTAGCCTTCACCTACGAGCAGTACTTC.

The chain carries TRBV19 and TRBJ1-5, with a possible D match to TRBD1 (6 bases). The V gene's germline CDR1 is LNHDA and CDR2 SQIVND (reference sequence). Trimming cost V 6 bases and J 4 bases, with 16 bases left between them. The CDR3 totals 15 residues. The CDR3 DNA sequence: TGTGCCAGTAGGAACACCGGGGGCCAAAATCAGCCCCAGCATTTT. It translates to CASRNTGGQNQPQHF.

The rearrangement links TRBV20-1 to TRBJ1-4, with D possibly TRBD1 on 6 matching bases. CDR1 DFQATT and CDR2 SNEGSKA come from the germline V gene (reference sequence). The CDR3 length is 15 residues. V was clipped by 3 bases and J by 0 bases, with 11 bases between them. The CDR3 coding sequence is TGCAGTGCTAGGGACAGCTATGCAACTAATGAAAAACTGTTTTTT. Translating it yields CSARDSYATNEKLFF.

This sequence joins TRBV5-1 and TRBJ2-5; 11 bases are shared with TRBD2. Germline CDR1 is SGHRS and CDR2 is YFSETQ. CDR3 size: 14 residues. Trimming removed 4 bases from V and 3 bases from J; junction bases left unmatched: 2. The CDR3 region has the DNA TGCGCCAGCAGCCCGGGACTAGCGGAAGAGACCCAGTACTTC. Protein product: CASSPGLAEETQYF.